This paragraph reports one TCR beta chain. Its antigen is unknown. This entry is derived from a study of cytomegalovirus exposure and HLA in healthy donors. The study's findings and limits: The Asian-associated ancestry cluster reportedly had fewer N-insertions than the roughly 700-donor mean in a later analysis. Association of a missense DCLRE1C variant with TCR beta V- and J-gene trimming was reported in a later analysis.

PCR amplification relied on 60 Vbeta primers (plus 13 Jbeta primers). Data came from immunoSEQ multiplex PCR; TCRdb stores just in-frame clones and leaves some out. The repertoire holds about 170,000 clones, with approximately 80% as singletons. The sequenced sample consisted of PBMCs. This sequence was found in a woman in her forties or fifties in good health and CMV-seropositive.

CDR3 bases: TGTGCCAGCAGACAGGACAGGGATACGAACACTGAAGCTTTCTTT. Translating gives CASRQDRDTNTEAFF. The chain recombines TRBV5-5 with TRBJ1-1, with 8 positions matching TRBD1. The V gene's germline CDR1 is SGHKS and CDR2 YYEKEE (reference sequence). The CDR3 is made up of 15 amino acids. The V segment lost 5 bases and the J segment 1 base; nucleotides outside the gene matches: 7.